The clone carrying this T cell receptor (beta chain) was detected only a few times. The record originates from a study of blood T cell repertoires in COVID-19. In the source study's methods: Scientists estimated how many nucleated cells there were by amplifying reference gene primers. Sequenced by immunoSEQ multiplex PCR; TCRdb stores in-frame clones only, minus some. V, J and clone size derive from that table, while D and trimming were established from the DNA sequence. The top ten hold 18% of the sample, which has about 200,000 clones, over 75% seen once. The J segment lost 3 bases and the V segment lost 6 bases, leaving 13 bases of the junction unmatched. The CDR3 totals 17 residues. CDR1 is MNHEY, CDR2 SMNVEV, per germline (reference sequence).

The clonotype comes from a person aged 65-85 years with COVID-19, enrolled during active disease. Input material: peripheral blood. V is TRBV27 and J is TRBJ2-7; 11 bases agree with TRBD1. The CDR3 region is CASSGGTGGLSRYEQYF. DNA of the CDR3: TGTGCCAGCAGCGGGGGGACAGGGGGTCTTTCTCGCTACGAGCAGTACTTC.